This is a list of T cell receptor beta chains from one sample in a study of OX40 agonist ivuxolimab in advanced cancers. TCRdb's copy holds only in-frame clones and misses some; the assay was immunoSEQ multiplex PCR. The table has roughly 89,000 clones, roughly 91% seen once. Sequenced material: CD4+ or CD8+ T cells sorted from blood, taken in a trial of the OX40 agonist ivuxolimab. These receptors all stem from an adult with an advanced solid tumor such as melanoma, head and neck, liver or kidney cancer. Both conserved end residues are part of each CDR3. D genes are given only for firm matches. Clone size appears in some rows only: once, few, many, or a class for an expanded clone.

J: TRBJ2-1; size: NA; V: TRBV19; D: NA; CDR3: CASSQDWSFNEQFF; DNA: TGTGCCAGTAGCCAGGACTGGAGCTTCAATGAGCAGTTCTTC
J: TRBJ2-1; size: NA; V: TRBV19; D: TRBD2; CDR3: CASSRTSGSAAYNEQFF; DNA: TGTGCCAGTAGTCGGACTAGCGGGAGTGCCGCCTACAATGAGCAGTTCTTC
J: TRBJ2-1; size: NA; V: TRBV5-8; D: TRBD2; CDR3: CASSPRGGPNEQFF; DNA: TGTGCCAGCAGCCCCCGGGGGGGTCCCAATGAGCAGTTCTTC
J: TRBJ1-1; size: NA; V: TRBV28; D: NA; CDR3: CASSDQGSTEAFF; DNA: TGTGCCAGCAGTGATCAGGGCTCCACTGAAGCTTTCTTT
J: TRBJ2-1; size: NA; V: TRBV5-1; D: NA; CDR3: CASSLFTGLTYNEQFF; DNA: TGCGCCAGCAGCTTGTTTACGGGTCTCACCTACAATGAGCAGTTCTTC
J: TRBJ1-3; size: NA; V: TRBV10-2; D: NA; CDR3: CASGVDGTSGNTIYF; DNA: TGCGCCAGCGGGGTGGATGGCACCTCTGGAAACACCATATATTTT
J: TRBJ1-2; size: NA; V: TRBV30; D: NA; CDR3: CARQEPNYGYTF; DNA: TGTGCCAGACAGGAGCCTAACTATGGCTACACCTTC
J: TRBJ2-1; size: NA; V: TRBV6-6; D: NA; CDR3: CASSYSGYNEQFF; DNA: TGTGCCAGCAGTTATAGCGGCTACAATGAGCAGTTCTTC
J: TRBJ2-4; size: NA; V: TRBV5-4; D: NA; CDR3: CASSFSGAKNIQYF; DNA: TGTGCCAGCAGCTTTTCAGGGGCCAAAAACATTCAGTACTTC
J: TRBJ1-5; size: NA; V: TRBV28; D: NA; CDR3: CASRSGQFSNQPQHF; DNA: TGTGCCAGCAGGTCTGGGCAGTTTAGCAATCAGCCCCAGCATTTT
J: TRBJ1-5; size: NA; V: TRBV2; D: TRBD1; CDR3: CASSPKGIVGQGHQPQHF; DNA: TGTGCCAGCAGCCCTAAGGGTATCGTGGGACAGGGCCATCAGCCCCAGCATTTT
J: TRBJ2-2; size: NA; V: TRBV12-2; D: NA; CDR3: CASRLVGEPNTGELFF; DNA: TGTGCAAGTCGATTAGTTGGCGAACCGAACACCGGGGAGCTGTTTTTT
J: TRBJ2-1; size: NA; V: TRBV4-1; D: TRBD2; CDR3: CASSQGTGGPGEQFF; DNA: TGCGCCAGCAGCCAAGGGACGGGAGGGCCGGGTGAGCAGTTCTTC
J: TRBJ2-7; size: NA; V: TRBV27; D: TRBD2; CDR3: CASRKREASYEQYF; DNA: TGTGCCAGCAGGAAGCGGGAGGCTTCCTACGAGCAGTACTTC
J: TRBJ1-1; size: NA; V: TRBV11-2; D: TRBD1; CDR3: CASSFQTGGGTEAFF; DNA: TGTGCCAGCAGCTTTCAAACAGGGGGCGGCACTGAAGCTTTCTTT
J: TRBJ2-3; size: NA; V: TRBV4-2; D: NA; CDR3: CASSQETGWSDTQYF; DNA: TGTGCCAGCAGCCAAGAGACGGGCTGGTCAGATACGCAGTATTTT
J: TRBJ1-4; size: once; V: TRBV15; D: NA; CDR3: CATSREWQGGRKLFF; DNA: TGTGCCACCAGCAGAGAATGGCAGGGAGGAAGAAAACTGTTTTTT
J: TRBJ1-4; size: NA; V: TRBV30; D: NA; CDR3: CAWSIHRQTTNEKLFF; DNA: TGTGCCTGGAGTATCCACAGACAGACAACTAATGAAAAACTGTTTTTT
J: TRBJ1-2; size: NA; V: TRBV4-2; D: NA; CDR3: CASSQTDTSYGYTF; DNA: TGTGCCAGCAGCCAGACCGACACTTCATATGGCTACACCTTC
J: TRBJ2-5; size: NA; V: TRBV7-2; D: TRBD2; CDR3: CASSATSGAGTQYF; DNA: TGTGCCAGCAGCGCCACTAGCGGGGCGGGGACCCAGTACTTC
J: TRBJ2-7; size: NA; V: TRBV7-2; D: NA; CDR3: CASSLVLYEQYF; DNA: TGTGCCAGCAGCTTAGTTCTCTACGAGCAGTACTTC
J: TRBJ2-3; size: NA; V: TRBV6-5; D: NA; CDR3: CASSYSSQGFADTQYF; DNA: TGTGCCAGCAGTTACTCCAGCCAGGGCTTCGCAGATACGCAGTATTTT
J: TRBJ1-5; size: once; V: TRBV6-1; D: NA; CDR3: CASSEGGFSNQPQHF; DNA: TGTGCCAGCAGTGAAGGGGGATTTAGCAATCAGCCCCAGCATTTT
J: TRBJ2-1; size: NA; V: TRBV7-9; D: NA; CDR3: CASSLVQLNEQFF; DNA: TGTGCCAGCAGCTTAGTACAGCTCAATGAGCAGTTCTTC
J: TRBJ1-1; size: NA; V: TRBV6-5; D: TRBD1; CDR3: CASRLGQGGTEAFF; DNA: TGTGCCAGCAGGTTGGGACAGGGCGGAACTGAAGCTTTCTTT
J: TRBJ2-1; size: NA; V: TRBV6-1; D: TRBD1; CDR3: CASSETRASNRGHGGNEQFF; DNA: TGTGCCAGCAGTGAGACCAGGGCTTCCAACAGGGGGCACGGTGGCAATGAGCAGTTCTTC
J: TRBJ2-1; size: NA; V: TRBV9; D: TRBD2; CDR3: CASSVVPSSGSHNEQFF; DNA: TGTGCCAGCAGCGTAGTCCCGTCTAGCGGGAGTCATAATGAGCAGTTCTTC
J: TRBJ2-7; size: NA; V: TRBV6-1; D: NA; CDR3: CASRLERGEQYF; DNA: TGTGCCAGCAGGCTAGAACGGGGCGAGCAGTACTTC
J: TRBJ2-5; size: NA; V: TRBV9; D: NA; CDR3: CASSVALGGETQYF; DNA: TGTGCCAGCAGCGTAGCTTTAGGGGGAGAGACCCAGTACTTC
J: TRBJ2-7; size: few; V: TRBV5-1; D: TRBD2; CDR3: CASSLSGGSSYEQYF; DNA: TGCGCCAGCAGCTTGTCTGGCGGGAGCTCCTACGAGCAGTACTTC
J: TRBJ2-5; size: NA; V: TRBV28; D: NA; CDR3: CASSPPGTRAETQYF; DNA: TGTGCCAGCAGCCCCCCCGGGACCCGCGCAGAGACCCAGTACTTC
J: TRBJ2-7; size: NA; V: TRBV11-2; D: NA; CDR3: CASGTGDPRQYF; DNA: TGTGCCAGCGGAACCGGTGACCCAAGGCAGTACTTC
J: TRBJ1-1; size: once; V: TRBV7-2; D: NA; CDR3: CASSLRLGNTEAFF; DNA: TGTGCCAGCAGCTTACGACTGGGGAACACTGAAGCTTTCTTT
J: TRBJ2-3; size: once; V: TRBV11-2; D: NA; CDR3: CASSLVISTARADTQYF; DNA: TGTGCCAGCAGCTTAGTAATCTCCACCGCACGGGCAGATACGCAGTATTTT
J: TRBJ2-2; size: NA; V: TRBV6-6; D: NA; CDR3: CASSYETGELFF; DNA: TGTGCCAGCAGTTACGAGACCGGGGAGCTGTTTTTT
J: TRBJ1-1; size: NA; V: TRBV10-3; D: TRBD1; CDR3: CAISSRGGATEAFF; DNA: TGTGCCATCAGTAGCAGGGGGGGAGCCACTGAAGCTTTCTTT
J: TRBJ2-7; size: NA; V: TRBV10-3; D: TRBD1; CDR3: CAISESAGTVAEQYF; DNA: TGTGCCATCAGTGAATCTGCCGGGACAGTGGCTGAGCAGTACTTC
J: TRBJ2-6; size: NA; V: TRBV27; D: NA; CDR3: CASTLLGAGANVLTF; DNA: TGTGCCAGCACCTTACTTGGCGCTGGGGCCAACGTCCTGACTTTC
J: TRBJ2-2; size: NA; V: TRBV7-8; D: NA; CDR3: CASSLVRGNTGELFF; DNA: TGTGCCAGCAGCTTAGTTAGGGGGAACACCGGGGAGCTGTTTTTT